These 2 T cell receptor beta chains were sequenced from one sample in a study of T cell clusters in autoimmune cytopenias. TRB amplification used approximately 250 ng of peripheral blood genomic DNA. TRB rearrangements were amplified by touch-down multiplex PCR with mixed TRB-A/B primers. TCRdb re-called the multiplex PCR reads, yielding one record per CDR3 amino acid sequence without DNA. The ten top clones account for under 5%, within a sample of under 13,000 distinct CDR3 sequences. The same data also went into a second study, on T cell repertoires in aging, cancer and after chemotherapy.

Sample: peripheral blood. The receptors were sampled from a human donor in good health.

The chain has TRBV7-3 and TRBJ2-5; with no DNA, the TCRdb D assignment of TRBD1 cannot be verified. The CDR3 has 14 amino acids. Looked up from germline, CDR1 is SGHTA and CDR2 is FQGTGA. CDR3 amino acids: CASSLGFRRETQYF.

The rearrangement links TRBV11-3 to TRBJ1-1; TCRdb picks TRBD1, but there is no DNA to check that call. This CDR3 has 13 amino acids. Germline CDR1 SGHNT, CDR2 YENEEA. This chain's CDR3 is CASSLGANTEAFF.